This T cell receptor beta chain is from a study of cytomegalovirus exposure and HLA in healthy donors. A word on this clone: No antigen is known for it.

Researchers ran the PCR with 60 Vbeta and 13 Jbeta primers. TCRdb keeps only in-frame clones here, not all; method: immunoSEQ multiplex PCR. Of about 160,000 clones listed, over 60% were seen once; the top ten hold 0.65% to 0.95%. Regarding the study as a whole: Across donors, most TCRs were seen rarely, yet some public ones were widespread.

This CDR3 is built from 15 residues. V dropped 3 bases and J dropped 2 bases, with 11 bases sitting between them. Germline CDR1 is MNHEY and CDR2 is SMNVEV (reference sequence). The material sequenced was PBMCs. V usage is TRBV27 and J usage is TRBJ2-1; possibly TRBD2 for D (6 bases). The source of this sequence is a female donor in good health and CMV-seronegative. The DNA for the CDR3 is TGTGCCAGCAGTTTTGGTAGCGGTCCCTACAATGAGCAGTTCTTC. Its translation is CASSFGSGPYNEQFF.